This paragraph covers one T cell receptor beta chain sequence. The antigen is unknown. V dropped 6 bases and J dropped 1 base, with 13 bases sitting between them. The germline CDR1 and CDR2 sequences are ENHRY and SYGVKD. The CDR3 loop spans 14 amino acids. Quantitative 5'-RACE was performed with molecular barcodes, and it yielded the TCR beta libraries. Via MiXCR, TCRdb re-called the 5' RACE reads, giving one row per CDR3 protein. Among more than 200,000 distinct CDR3 sequences listed, 20% to 30% were seen once. These data belong to a study of CD8 T cells in ankylosing spondylitis. General study findings and limits: Relatively scarce in peripheral blood, disease-linked clones were CD8+. Reportedly, significant enrichment of disease-linked clones occurred in matched ankylosing spondylitis synovial fluid.

The sequenced material came from blood, either unsorted or a sorted T cell fraction (not recorded which). This sequence was found in a male donor with ankylosing spondylitis or in good health (not recorded which). This chain uses TRBV10-3 with TRBJ2-7; D might be TRBD1 or TRBD2, each matching 5 bases. The CDR3 DNA follows: TGTGCCATCAGACAGGAAGGAGGTTCCTACGAGCAGTACTTC. This translates into CAIRQEGGSYEQYF.